This entry is about one TCR beta chain. The target of this receptor is not known. No base qualities exist here, and no much larger clone lies one base off it. The sample originates from a study of T cell changes during pregnancy in multiple sclerosis (dated by TCRdb to about 2019). Study-wide context: The study examined how the T cell repertoire changed over the course of pregnancy in women with multiple sclerosis.

From cysteine to phenylalanine, the CDR3 is 12 amino acids long. The retained sequence is limited to the CDR3, 36 bases, with the frame set at the first base. Via the germline V gene, CDR1 is MDHEN and CDR2 SYDVKM. The trim is 3 bases for V and 7 bases for J, with a gap of 7 bases between the germline ends. Library preparation was by the immunoSEQ multiplex PCR assay. TCRdb retrieved this table from immuneACCESS and kept in-frame rearrangements only. Not all clones are present; in checked studies, unresolved V genes account for under half, and no reason is known for the remainder. Recorded for this sample are about 75,000 clones; approximately 95% of them occurred a single time. The ten largest clonotypes hold 0.12% to 0.15% of the sample.

The sample here was CD4+ T cells from peripheral blood mononuclear cells, taken after pregnancy. The receptor was derived from a female donor with multiple sclerosis, enrolled in a pregnancy study. The chain is assembled from TRBV28 and TRBJ1-5, with the D segment identity uncertain. The encoded CDR3 is CASSFMRQPQHF. At the DNA level, the sequence is TGTGCCAGCAGTTTTATGAGGCAGCCCCAGCATTTT.